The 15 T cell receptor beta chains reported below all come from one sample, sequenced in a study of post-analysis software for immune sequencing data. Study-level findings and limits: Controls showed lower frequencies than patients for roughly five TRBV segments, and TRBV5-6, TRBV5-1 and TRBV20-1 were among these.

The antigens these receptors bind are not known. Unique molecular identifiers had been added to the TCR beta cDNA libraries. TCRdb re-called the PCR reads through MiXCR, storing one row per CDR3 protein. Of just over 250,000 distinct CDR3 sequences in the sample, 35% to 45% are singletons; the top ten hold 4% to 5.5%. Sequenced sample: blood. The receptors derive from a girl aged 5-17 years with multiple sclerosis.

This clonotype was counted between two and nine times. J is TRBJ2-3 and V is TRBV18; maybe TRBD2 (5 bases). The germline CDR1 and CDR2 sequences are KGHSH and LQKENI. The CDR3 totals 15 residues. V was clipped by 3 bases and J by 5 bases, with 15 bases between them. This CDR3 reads CASSPPSSRGDTQYF. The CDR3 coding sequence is TGTGCCAGCTCACCCCCGTCTAGTCGGGGAGATACGCAGTATTTT.

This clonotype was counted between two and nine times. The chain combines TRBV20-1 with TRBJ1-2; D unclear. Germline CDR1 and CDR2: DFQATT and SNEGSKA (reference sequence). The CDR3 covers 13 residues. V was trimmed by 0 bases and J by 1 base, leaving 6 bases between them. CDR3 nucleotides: TGCAGTGCTAGAGATCCGGATAACTATGGCTACACCTTC. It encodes CSARDPDNYGYTF.

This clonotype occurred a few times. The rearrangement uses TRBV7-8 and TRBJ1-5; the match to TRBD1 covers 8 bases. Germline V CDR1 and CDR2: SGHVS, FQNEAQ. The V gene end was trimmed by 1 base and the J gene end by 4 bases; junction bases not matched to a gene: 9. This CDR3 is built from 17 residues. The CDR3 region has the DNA TGTGCCAGCAGCTTAGGTGTCATGACAGGGGAAAATCAGCCCCAGCATTTT. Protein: CASSLGVMTGENQPQHF.

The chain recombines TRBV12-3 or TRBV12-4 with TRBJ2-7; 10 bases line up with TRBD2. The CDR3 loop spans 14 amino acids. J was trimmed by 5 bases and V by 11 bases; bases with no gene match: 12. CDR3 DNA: TGTGCCTCCGGGAAGCGGGGGGGCCGGGACGAGCAGTACTTC. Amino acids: CASGKRGGRDEQYF.

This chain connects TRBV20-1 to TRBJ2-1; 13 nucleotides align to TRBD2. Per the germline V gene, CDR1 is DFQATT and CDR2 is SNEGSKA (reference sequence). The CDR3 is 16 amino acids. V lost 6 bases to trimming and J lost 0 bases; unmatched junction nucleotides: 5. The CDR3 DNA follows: TGCAGTGCCCGGACTAGCGGGAGTTACTCCTACAATGAGCAGTTCTTC. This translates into CSARTSGSYSYNEQFF.

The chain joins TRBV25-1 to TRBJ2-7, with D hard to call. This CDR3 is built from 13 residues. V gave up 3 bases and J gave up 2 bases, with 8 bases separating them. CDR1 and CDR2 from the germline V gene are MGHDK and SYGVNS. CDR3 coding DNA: TGTGCCAGCAGTGATCACGGAACCTACGAGCAGTACTTC. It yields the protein CASSDHGTYEQYF.

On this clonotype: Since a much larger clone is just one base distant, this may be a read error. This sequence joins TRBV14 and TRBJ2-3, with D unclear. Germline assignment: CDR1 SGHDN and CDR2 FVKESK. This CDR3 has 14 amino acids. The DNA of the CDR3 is TGTGCCGGCAGCCACGGCGTCCCCTTGGATACGCAGTATTTT. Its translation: CAGSHGVPLDTQYF.

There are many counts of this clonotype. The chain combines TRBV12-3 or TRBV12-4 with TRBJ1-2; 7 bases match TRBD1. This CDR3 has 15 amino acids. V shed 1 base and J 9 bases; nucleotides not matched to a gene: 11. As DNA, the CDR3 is TGTGCCAGCAGTTTAGAGTTGGCAGGGGGAGGAAGCTACACCTTC. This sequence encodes CASSLELAGGGSYTF.

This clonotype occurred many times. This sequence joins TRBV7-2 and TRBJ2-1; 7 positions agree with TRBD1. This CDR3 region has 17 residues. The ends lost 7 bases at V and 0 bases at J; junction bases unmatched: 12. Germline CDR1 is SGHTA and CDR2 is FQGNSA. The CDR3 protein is CASTQFPQGSSYNEQFF. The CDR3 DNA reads TGTGCCAGCACCCAATTCCCACAGGGGTCCTCCTACAATGAGCAGTTCTTC.

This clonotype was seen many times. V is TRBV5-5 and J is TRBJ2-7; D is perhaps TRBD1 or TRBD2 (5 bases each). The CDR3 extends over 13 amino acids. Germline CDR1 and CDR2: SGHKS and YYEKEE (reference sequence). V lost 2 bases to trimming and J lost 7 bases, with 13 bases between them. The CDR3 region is CASSLPGPGEQYF. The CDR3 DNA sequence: TGTGCCAGCAGCTTACCGGGGCCGGGGGAGCAGTACTTC.

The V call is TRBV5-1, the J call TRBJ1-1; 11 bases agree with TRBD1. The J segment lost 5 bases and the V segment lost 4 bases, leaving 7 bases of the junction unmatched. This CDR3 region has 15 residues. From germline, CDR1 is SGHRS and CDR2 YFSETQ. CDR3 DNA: TGCGCCAGCAGCCCGGGGACAGGGGGAAGTACTGAAGCTTTCTTT. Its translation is CASSPGTGGSTEAFF.

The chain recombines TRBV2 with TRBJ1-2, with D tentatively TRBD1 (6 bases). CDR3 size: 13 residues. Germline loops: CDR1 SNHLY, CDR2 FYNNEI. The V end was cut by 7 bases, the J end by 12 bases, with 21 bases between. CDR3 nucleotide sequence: TGTGCCAGCACTAAGGACACCGTCGGGGGCAACACCTTC. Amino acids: CASTKDTVGGNTF.

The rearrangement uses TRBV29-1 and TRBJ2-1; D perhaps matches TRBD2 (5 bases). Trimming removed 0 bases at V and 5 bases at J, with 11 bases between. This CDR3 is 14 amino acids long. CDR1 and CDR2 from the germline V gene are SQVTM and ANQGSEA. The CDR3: CSVEDRGNDNEQFF. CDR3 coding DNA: TGCAGCGTTGAAGATCGAGGGAATGACAATGAGCAGTTCTTC.

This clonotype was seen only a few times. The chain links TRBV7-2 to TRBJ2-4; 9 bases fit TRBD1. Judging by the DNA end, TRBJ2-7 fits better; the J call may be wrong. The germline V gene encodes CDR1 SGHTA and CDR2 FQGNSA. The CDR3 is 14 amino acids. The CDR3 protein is CASSLGGQGYEQYF. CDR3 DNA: TGTGCCAGCAGCTTAGGGGGACAGGGCTACGAGCAGTACTTC.

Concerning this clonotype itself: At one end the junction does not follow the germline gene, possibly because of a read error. CDR3 nucleotide sequence: TGCGCCAGCAGCTATGGGACTAACGATTGGAACTCTGAAGCTTTCTTT. This gives the protein CASSYGTNDWNSEAFF. The gene calls are TRBV5-1 and TRBJ1-1, with a weak D call TRBD1 (5 bases). The CDR3 consists of 16 residues. The V gene's germline CDR1 is SGHRS and CDR2 YFSETQ.